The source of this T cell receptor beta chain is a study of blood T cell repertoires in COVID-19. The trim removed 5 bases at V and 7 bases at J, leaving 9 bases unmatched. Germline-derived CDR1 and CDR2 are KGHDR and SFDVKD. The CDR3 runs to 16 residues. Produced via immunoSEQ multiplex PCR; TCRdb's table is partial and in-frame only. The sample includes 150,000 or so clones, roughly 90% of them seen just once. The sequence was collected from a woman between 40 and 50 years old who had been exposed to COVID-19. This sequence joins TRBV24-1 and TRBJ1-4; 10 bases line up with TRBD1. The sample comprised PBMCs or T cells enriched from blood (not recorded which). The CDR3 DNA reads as TGTGCCACCAGTGCTCTTAGGGGACAGGGGTCTGAAAAACTGTTTTTT. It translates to CATSALRGQGSEKLFF.